This T cell receptor (beta chain) was profiled in a study of T cells after posttransplantation cyclophosphamide. Findings and caveats of the study: Skin or GI-infiltrating T cells shared few TRB sequences with blood.

The naive gate required viable CD3+CD4+ or CD3+CD8+ cells with CCR7+CD45RA+CD45RO-CD95-CD27+CD28+ phenotype. On this clone itself: Its matching antigen is unknown.

TCRdb keeps only in-frame clones here, not all; method: immunoSEQ multiplex PCR. The repertoire has about 10,000 clones, 95% to 99% of them found once; the top ten carry about 0.25%. This CDR3 has 15 amino acids. Germline CDR1 and CDR2: SEHNR and FQNEAQ (reference sequence). Losses at the gene ends were 0 bases for V and 5 bases for J; bases not matched to a gene: 4. V and J are TRBV7-9 and TRBJ1-2; TRBD1 aligns across 9 bases. The material sequenced was naive CD8+ T cells sorted from PBMCs. The TCR sequence derives from a man aged 50-60 years in good health, CMV-negative, and a related stem cell transplant donor. Here the CDR3 DNA reads TGTGCCAGCAGCTTAGCCAGGGACAGGGTTTATGGCTACACCTTC. Amino acids: CASSLARDRVYGYTF.